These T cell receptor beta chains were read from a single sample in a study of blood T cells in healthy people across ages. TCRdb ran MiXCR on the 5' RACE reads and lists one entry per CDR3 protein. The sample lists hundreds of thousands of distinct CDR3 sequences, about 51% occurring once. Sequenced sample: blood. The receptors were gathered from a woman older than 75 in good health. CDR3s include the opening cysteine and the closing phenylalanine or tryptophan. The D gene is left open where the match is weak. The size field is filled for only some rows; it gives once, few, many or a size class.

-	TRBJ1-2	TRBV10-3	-	CAISESNRPSNYGYTF	TGTGCCATCAGTGAGTCGAACAGGCCTTCTAACTATGGCTACACCTTC
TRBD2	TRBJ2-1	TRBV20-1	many	CSARVLAGHNEQFF	TGCAGTGCTAGAGTTCTAGCGGGGCACAATGAGCAGTTCTTC
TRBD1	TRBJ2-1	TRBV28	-	CASSSWTGRAYNEQFF	TGTGCCAGCAGTTCCTGGACAGGGAGAGCCTACAATGAGCAGTTCTTC
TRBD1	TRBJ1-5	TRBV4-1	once	CASSPEDRDNQPQHF	TGCGCCAGCAGCCCAGAGGACAGGGACAATCAGCCCCAGCATTTT
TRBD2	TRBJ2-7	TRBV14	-	CASSQEGLVGYEQYF	TGTGCCAGCAGCCAAGAGGGACTAGTCGGCTACGAGCAGTACTTC
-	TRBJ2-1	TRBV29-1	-	CSVLRGLSYNEQFF	TGCAGCGTTCTGCGGGGGCTTTCCTACAATGAGCAGTTCTTC
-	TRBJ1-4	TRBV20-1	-	CSARVSIYYEKLFF	TGCAGTGCTAGAGTTTCGATCTACTATGAAAAACTGTTTTTT
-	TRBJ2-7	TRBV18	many	CASSYLADYYYEQYF	TGTGCCAGCTCATATTTAGCGGATTATTACTACGAGCAGTACTTC
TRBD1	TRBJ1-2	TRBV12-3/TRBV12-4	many	CASSFYRGPPRYGYTF	TGTGCCAGCAGTTTTTACAGGGGGCCGCCTCGCTATGGCTACACCTTC
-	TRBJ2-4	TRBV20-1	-	CSARDLQGAKNIQYF	TGCAGTGCTAGAGATCTTCAGGGAGCCAAAAACATTCAGTACTTC
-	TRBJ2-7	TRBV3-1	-	CASSPSLDYEQYF	TGTGCCAGCAGCCCCTCCCTTGACTACGAGCAGTACTTC
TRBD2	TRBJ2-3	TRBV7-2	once	CASLLAAPDTQYF	TGTGCCAGCTTACTAGCGGCCCCAGATACGCAGTATTTT
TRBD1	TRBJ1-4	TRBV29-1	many	CSVSDRGDNEKLFF	TGCAGCGTTTCGGACAGGGGGGATAATGAAAAACTGTTTTTT
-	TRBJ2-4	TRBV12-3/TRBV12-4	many	CASSRSGGRLNIQYF	TGTGCCAGCAGTCGTTCCGGGGGGCGTCTAAACATTCAGTACTTC
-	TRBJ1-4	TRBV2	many	CASSPAGRGLFF	TGTGCCAGCAGCCCGGCGGGCAGGGGACTGTTTTTT
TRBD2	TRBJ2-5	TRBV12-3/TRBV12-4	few	CASSPGSGSFNEQYF	TGTGCCAGCAGCCCAGGGAGCGGGAGTTTTAATGAGCAGTACTTC
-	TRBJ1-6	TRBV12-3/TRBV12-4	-	CASSPGWGSPLHF	TGTGCCAGCAGTCCCGGATGGGGTTCACCCCTCCACTTT
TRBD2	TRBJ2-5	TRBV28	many	CASSPPTSGATYQETQYF	TGTGCCAGCAGCCCCCCCACTAGCGGGGCTACGTACCAAGAGACCCAGTACTTC
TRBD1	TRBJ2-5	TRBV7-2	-	CASSPPGQGKETQYF	TGTGCCAGCAGCCCCCCTGGACAGGGGAAAGAGACCCAGTACTTC
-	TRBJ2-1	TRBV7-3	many	CASSPLANNEQFF	TGTGCCAGCAGCCCCCTGGCGAATAATGAGCAGTTCTTC
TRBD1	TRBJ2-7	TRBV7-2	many	CASSFGTGGLYEQYF	TGTGCCAGCAGCTTCGGGACAGGGGGGTTGTACGAGCAGTACTTC
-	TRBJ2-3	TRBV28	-	CASTPMKRVTDTQYF	TGTGCCAGCACCCCCATGAAGAGGGTGACAGATACGCAGTATTTT